Listed here are 17 T cell receptor beta chains from one sample, sequenced in a study of cytomegalovirus exposure and HLA in healthy donors. Method: immunoSEQ multiplex PCR; TCRdb's copy keeps in-frame clones and lacks some. The repertoire holds roughly 120,000 clones, with over 75% as singletons. Sequencing input: PBMCs. Receptor source: a woman under 40 in good health and CMV-seropositive.

The chain has TRBV5-6 and TRBJ2-7; possible D gene TRBD1, 6 bases. The CDR3 loop spans 15 amino acids. V was shortened by 0 bases and J by 2 bases, with 12 bases between the two germline ends. Looked up from germline, CDR1 is SGHDT and CDR2 is YYEEEE. CDR3 sequence: CASSLVGAPTYEQYF. In nucleotides, the CDR3 is TGTGCCAGCAGCTTGGTGGGGGCCCCAACCTACGAGCAGTACTTC.

The table lists this clone with a count of one. The chain links TRBV10-3 to TRBJ1-1, with 9 bases matching TRBD1. Germline V gene lookup returns CDR1 ENHRY and CDR2 SYGVKD. This CDR3 comprises 16 residues. After removal of 2 bases from V and 3 bases from J, the junction contained 7 bases not matched to a gene. The CDR3: CAISEPQGAGYTEAFF. In DNA form, the CDR3 reads TGTGCCATCAGTGAGCCACAGGGGGCGGGATACACTGAAGCTTTCTTT.

The chain uses TRBV5-1 and TRBJ2-1; 8 positions match TRBD2. Looked up from germline, CDR1 is SGHRS and CDR2 is YFSETQ. V was pared by 5 bases and J by 3 bases, with 10 bases of the junction left unmatched. The length of the CDR3 is 16 residues. The CDR3: CASRREGHPIYNEQFF. The CDR3 bases are TGCGCCAGCAGACGGGAGGGACATCCAATCTACAATGAGCAGTTCTTC.

The chain has TRBV19 and TRBJ2-3; TRBD2 matches at 12 bases. CDR3 length equals 16 residues. Germline values: CDR1 LNHDA, CDR2 SQIVND (reference sequence). V was clipped by 2 bases and J by 4 bases; unmatched bases: 4. CDR3 DNA sequence: TGTGCCAGTAGTATAAGGACTAGCGGGAAAGCAGATACGCAGTATTTT. Translation: CASSIRTSGKADTQYF.

This chain joins TRBV7-2 and TRBJ1-5; D gene uncertain. Germline values: CDR1 SGHTA, CDR2 FQGNSA. V lost 6 bases to trimming and J lost 0 bases, with 6 bases between them. The CDR3 has 13 amino acids. CDR3 sequence: CASRVSSNQPQHF. CDR3 DNA: TGTGCCAGCAGAGTTAGTAGCAATCAGCCCCAGCATTTT.

The V and J genes are TRBV28 and TRBJ1-2; D not resolved. CDR1 and CDR2 (germline): MDHEN, SYDVKM. The CDR3 covers 16 residues. Trimming took off 3 bases at V and 5 bases at J, with 19 bases between the two ends. The CDR3 is CASSFAQNYPSYGYTF. Here the CDR3 DNA reads TGTGCCAGCAGTTTTGCCCAGAACTACCCATCTTATGGCTACACCTTC.

A few counts support this clone. The chain links TRBV5-3 to TRBJ1-1, with unresolved D. TRBV5-3 is given ORF status, its function remaining uncertain. The CDR3 is 11 amino acids. Between the trimmed V and J ends, which lost 4 bases and 2 bases, there was a span of 3 bases. Here the CDR3 reads CARSLNTEAFF. The CDR3 DNA follows: TGTGCCAGAAGCCTCAACACTGAAGCTTTCTTT.

This clone has a handful of counts. The chain couples TRBV7-9 to TRBJ2-7; D might be TRBD1 (6 bases). The ends were cut back, 5 bases at V and 0 bases at J, with 11 bases in the middle. The CDR3 runs to 14 residues. CDR1 SEHNR and CDR2 FQNEAQ come from the germline V gene (reference sequence). The CDR3 bases are TGTGCCAGCAGCCCCCGGACAGCCTCCTACGAGCAGTACTTC. It encodes CASSPRTASYEQYF.

In this sample, this clone turned up once. The rearrangement uses TRBV29-1 and TRBJ2-5; 11 positions match TRBD2. The V and J ends lost 7 bases and 0 bases, in that order; junction bases with no gene match: 7. Germline V CDR1 and CDR2: SQVTM, ANQGSEA. This CDR3 contains 15 residues. The CDR3 DNA sequence: TGCAGCGCACGGACTAGCGGGTCGTACCAAGAGACCCAGTACTTC. It yields the protein CSARTSGSYQETQYF.

The chain uses TRBV7-8 and TRBJ1-5; D is uncertain. The germline V gene encodes CDR1 SGHVS and CDR2 FQNEAQ. This CDR3 is 15 amino acids long. Trimming stripped 1 base from V and 6 bases from J, with 13 bases between. The CDR3 DNA is TGTGCCAGCAGCTTAGGGCTGCAGGCAGTTCAGCCCCAGCATTTT. Amino acid sequence: CASSLGLQAVQPQHF.

The CDR3 protein is CAIGGQGVAYEQYF. Written as DNA, the CDR3 is TGTGCCATCGGGGGACAGGGGGTCGCCTACGAGCAGTACTTC. This chain links TRBV10-3 with TRBJ2-7; 11 nucleotides agree with TRBD1. Germline V gives CDR1 ENHRY, CDR2 SYGVKD. The CDR3 totals 14 residues. The V segment lost 8 bases and the J segment 2 bases; nucleotides outside the gene matches: 5.

The chain combines TRBV4-3 with TRBJ1-1; D remains ambiguous. Germline V gives CDR1 LGHNA, CDR2 YSLEER. Deletions cut 0 bases from V and 3 bases from J, with 8 bases between. CDR3 length: 14 amino acids. The CDR3 reads CASSQDGGDTEAFF. DNA of the CDR3: TGCGCCAGCAGCCAAGACGGCGGGGACACTGAAGCTTTCTTT.

This rearrangement joins TRBV28 to TRBJ2-5, with 7 bases aligning to TRBD2. The CDR3 has 14 amino acids. Germline loops: CDR1 MDHEN, CDR2 SYDVKM. V lost 6 bases and J lost 6; bases outside the gene matches: 10. CDR3 nucleotide sequence: TGTGCCAGCAGCCCCAGACTAGCATCGAAGACCCAGTACTTC. This encodes CASSPRLASKTQYF.

The genes are TRBV7-6 and TRBJ1-1; 9 bases line up with TRBD1. Germline V gives CDR1 SGHVS, CDR2 FNYEAQ. This CDR3 has 16 amino acids. The V gene end was trimmed by 6 bases and the J gene end by 5 bases; junction bases not matched to a gene: 13. CDR3 sequence (DNA): TGTGCCAGCAGTGCGACAGGGGGGACTAGATCTACTGAAGCTTTCTTT. Its protein product is CASSATGGTRSTEAFF.

J is TRBJ2-3 and V is TRBV5-1, with 13 bases matching TRBD2. J was trimmed by 15 bases and V by 4 bases; bases with no gene match: 11. The CDR3 spans 14 residues. The germline V gene has CDR1 SGHRS and CDR2 YFSETQ. As DNA, the CDR3 is TGCGCCAGCAGCCCATCGACTAGCGGGGGGAAAGAATATTTT. Its protein product is CASSPSTSGGKEYF.

Only one count was recorded for this clone. The chain recombines TRBV5-1 with TRBJ1-1, with 8 bases that match TRBD1. The CDR3 length is 17 residues. Germline V lookup: CDR1 SGHRS, CDR2 YFSETQ. Germline trimming cut 2 bases from V and 1 base from J; bases unmatched to any gene: 10. The CDR3 reads CASSFQGALGQNTEAFF. The CDR3, as DNA: TGCGCCAGCAGCTTCCAGGGGGCGCTGGGTCAGAACACTGAAGCTTTCTTT.

The chain joins TRBV27 to TRBJ1-4, with D possibly TRBD1 on 5 matching bases. Trimming stripped 8 bases from V and 10 bases from J, with 23 bases between. The CDR3 loop spans 15 amino acids. Germline CDR1 and CDR2: MNHEY and SMNVEV (reference sequence). The CDR3 DNA sequence: TGTGCCAGCTCCCAGACCGGGACTTTAGAGGCAAAACTGTTTTTT. It specifies CASSQTGTLEAKLFF.